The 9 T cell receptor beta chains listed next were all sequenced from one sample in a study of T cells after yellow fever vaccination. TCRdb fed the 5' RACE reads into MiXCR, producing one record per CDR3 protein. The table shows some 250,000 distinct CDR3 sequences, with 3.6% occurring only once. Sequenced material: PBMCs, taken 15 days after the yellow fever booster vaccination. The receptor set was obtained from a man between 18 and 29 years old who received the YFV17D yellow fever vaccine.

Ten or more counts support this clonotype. The CDR3 DNA is TGTGCCAGCAGCGACGGGACCTCTCCCGGGGAGACCCAGTACTTC. This translates into CASSDGTSPGETQYF. V gene TRBV7-9 combines with J gene TRBJ2-5; D might be TRBD1 or TRBD2, each matching 5 bases. Trimming pared 5 bases from V and 5 bases from J, leaving 18 bases between. Looked up from germline, CDR1 is SEHNR and CDR2 is FQNEAQ (reference sequence). The CDR3 covers 15 residues.

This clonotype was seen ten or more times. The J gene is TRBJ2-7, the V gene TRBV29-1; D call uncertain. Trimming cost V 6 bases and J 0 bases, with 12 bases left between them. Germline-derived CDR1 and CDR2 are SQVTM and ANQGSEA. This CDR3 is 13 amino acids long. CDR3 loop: CSVPSVNSYEQYF. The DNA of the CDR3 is TGCAGCGTCCCCTCAGTCAACTCCTACGAGCAGTACTTC.

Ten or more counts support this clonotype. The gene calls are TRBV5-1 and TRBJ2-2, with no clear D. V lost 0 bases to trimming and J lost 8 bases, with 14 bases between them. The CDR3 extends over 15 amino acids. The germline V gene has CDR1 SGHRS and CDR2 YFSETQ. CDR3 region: CASSLELLWGGELFF. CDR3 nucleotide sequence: TGCGCCAGCAGCTTGGAACTTTTGTGGGGTGGGGAGCTGTTTTTT.

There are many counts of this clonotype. The CDR3 DNA is TGTGCCAGCAGCGTCGGGGATTCCTACAATGAGCAGTTCTTC. It specifies CASSVGDSYNEQFF. The gene calls are TRBV9 and TRBJ2-1; D is perhaps TRBD2 (5 bases). Looked up from germline, CDR1 is SGDLS and CDR2 is YYNGEE. This CDR3 contains 14 residues. Trimming shortened V by 2 bases and J by 1 base, and 7 bases separated the two germline ends. Filled out from reference TRBV9 and TRBJ2-1, the complete variable domain reads DSGVTQTPKHLITATGQRVTLRCSPRSGDLSVYWYQQSLDQGLQFLIQYYNGEERAKGNILERFSAQQFPDLHSELNLSSLELGDSALYFCASSVGDSYNEQFFGPGTRLTVL.

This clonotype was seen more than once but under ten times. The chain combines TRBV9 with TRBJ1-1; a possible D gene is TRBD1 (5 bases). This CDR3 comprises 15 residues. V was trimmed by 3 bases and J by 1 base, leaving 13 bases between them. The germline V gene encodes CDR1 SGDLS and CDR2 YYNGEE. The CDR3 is CASSGGTATNTEAFF. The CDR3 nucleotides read TGTGCCAGCAGCGGGGGGACGGCGACGAACACTGAAGCTTTCTTT. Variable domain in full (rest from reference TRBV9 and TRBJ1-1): DSGVTQTPKHLITATGQRVTLRCSPRSGDLSVYWYQQSLDQGLQFLIQYYNGEERAKGNILERFSAQQFPDLHSELNLSSLELGDSALYFCASSGGTATNTEAFFGQGTRLTVV.

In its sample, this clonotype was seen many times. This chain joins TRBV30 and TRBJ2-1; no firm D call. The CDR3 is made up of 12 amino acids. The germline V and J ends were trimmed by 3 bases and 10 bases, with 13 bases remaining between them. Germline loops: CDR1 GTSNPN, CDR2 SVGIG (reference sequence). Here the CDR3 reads CAWRLQESEQFF. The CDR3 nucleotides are TGTGCCTGGAGGCTCCAAGAGAGCGAGCAGTTCTTC. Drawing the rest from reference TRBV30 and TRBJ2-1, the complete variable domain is SQTIHQWPATLVQPVGSPLSLECTVEGTSNPNLYWYRQAAGRGLQLLFYSVGIGQISSEVPQNLSASRPQDRQFILSSKKLLLSDSGFYLCAWRLQESEQFFGPGTRLTVL.

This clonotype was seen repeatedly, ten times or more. In DNA, the CDR3 is TGTGCCAGCAGTTGGGGCAGGGCTAAGAACACTGAAGCTTTCTTT. It is translated as CASSWGRAKNTEAFF. The gene calls are TRBV12-3 or TRBV12-4 and TRBJ1-1; the D gene is possibly TRBD1 (5 bases). This CDR3 has 15 residues. V lost 4 bases to trimming and J lost 1 base, with 13 bases between them.

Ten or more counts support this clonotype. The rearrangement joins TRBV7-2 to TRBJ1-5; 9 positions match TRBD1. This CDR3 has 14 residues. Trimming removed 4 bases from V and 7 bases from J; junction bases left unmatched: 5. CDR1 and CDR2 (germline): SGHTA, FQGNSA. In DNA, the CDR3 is TGTGCCAGCAGCTCGGACAGGGGTGGACAGCCCCAGCATTTT. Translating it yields CASSSDRGGQPQHF. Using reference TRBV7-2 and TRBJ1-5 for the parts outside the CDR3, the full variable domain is GAGVSQSPSNKVTEKGKDVELRCDPISGHTALYWYRQSLGQGLEFLIYFQGNSAPDKSGLPSDRFSAERTGGSVSTLTIQRTQQEDSAVYLCASSSDRGGQPQHFGDGTRLSIL.

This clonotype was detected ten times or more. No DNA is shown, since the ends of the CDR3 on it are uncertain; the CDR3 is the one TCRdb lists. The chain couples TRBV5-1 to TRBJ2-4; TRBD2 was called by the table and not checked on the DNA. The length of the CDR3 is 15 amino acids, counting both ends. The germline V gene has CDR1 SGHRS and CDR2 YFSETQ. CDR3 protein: CASSFGAGSSSSWYF.